The 30 T cell receptor beta chains below come from one sample, sequenced in a study of cytomegalovirus exposure and HLA in healthy donors. Sequencing used immunoSEQ multiplex PCR; TCRdb keeps in-frame clones, though not all of them. The repertoire includes 140,000 to 150,000 clones, 87% of them detected once, and roughly 4.5% sits in the top ten. What was sequenced was PBMCs. The receptors were gathered from a man between 18 and 35 years old in good health and CMV-seropositive.

The chain is built from TRBV9 and TRBJ1-2; a possible D gene is TRBD1 (6 bases). The CDR3 covers 16 residues. V lost 4 bases, J lost 4 bases, and 20 bases lay in between. Germline assignment: CDR1 SGDLS and CDR2 YYNGEE. CDR3 amino acids: CASSIEPLTGLYGYTF. The CDR3 region has the DNA TGTGCCAGCAGCATAGAGCCACTGACAGGACTCTATGGCTACACCTTC.

The V gene is TRBV27, the J gene TRBJ2-1, with 9 bases identical to TRBD2. The ends lost 3 bases at V and 5 bases at J; junction bases unmatched: 2. CDR3 size: 14 residues. Germline V gene data show CDR1 as MNHEY and CDR2 as SMNVEV (reference sequence). The chain's CDR3 is CASSFASGDNEQFF. As DNA, the CDR3 is TGTGCCAGCAGTTTCGCTAGCGGGGACAATGAGCAGTTCTTC.

The chain combines TRBV5-4 with TRBJ1-1; possibly TRBD1 for D (6 bases). Germline loops: CDR1 SGHNT, CDR2 YYREEE (reference sequence). The ends were cut back, 1 base at V and 0 bases at J, with 7 bases in the middle. The CDR3 contains 14 residues. Here the CDR3 reads CASSLRDMNTEAFF. The CDR3 bases are TGTGCCAGCAGCTTGAGGGACATGAACACTGAAGCTTTCTTT.

The rearrangement uses TRBV10-1 and TRBJ2-1, with 8 bases fitting TRBD2. With 0 bases clipped from V and 1 base from J, the junction kept 5 bases outside the gene matches. Germline values: CDR1 WNHNN, CDR2 SYGVQD (reference sequence). The CDR3 sequence is 17 residues long. The CDR3 DNA is TGCGCCAGCAGTGAGTCGTCTCAGCGGGAGTCCTACAATGAGCAGTTCTTC. Translation: CASSESSQRESYNEQFF.

V usage is TRBV19 and J usage is TRBJ2-3; possibly TRBD1 for D (5 bases). The V gene lost 4 bases and the J gene lost 6 bases, with 11 bases spanning the gap. Germline loops: CDR1 LNHDA, CDR2 SQIVND (reference sequence). This CDR3 is built from 13 residues. The CDR3 here is CASSSVAGDTQYF. CDR3 DNA: TGTGCCAGTAGTAGTGTAGCAGGGGATACGCAGTATTTT.

The chain carries TRBV5-1 and TRBJ2-7; D is ambiguous. The CDR3 is 13 amino acids. CDR1 is SGHRS and CDR2 is YFSETQ in the germline V gene. V was pared by 1 base and J by 3 bases, with 8 bases between. CDR3 protein: CASSLLGFYEQYF. In DNA, the CDR3 is TGCGCCAGCAGCTTGCTCGGGTTCTACGAGCAGTACTTC. The full variable domain, with the rest looked up from reference TRBV5-1 and TRBJ2-7, is KAGVTQTPRYLIKTRGQQVTLSCSPISGHRSVSWYQQTPGQGLQFLFEYFSETQRNKGNFPGRFSGRQFSNSRSEMNVSTLELGDSALYLCASSLLGFYEQYFGPGTRLTVT.

The chain links TRBV19 to TRBJ2-1, with D tentatively TRBD1 (6 bases). CDR3 size: 15 residues. Germline-derived CDR1 and CDR2 are LNHDA and SQIVND (reference sequence). V lost 3 bases and J lost 0, with 9 bases in between. In nucleotides, the CDR3 is TGTGCCAGTAGTATGCAGGGGAGCTCCTACAATGAGCAGTTCTTC. This translates into CASSMQGSSYNEQFF.

This sequence joins TRBV5-4 and TRBJ2-3; D is possibly TRBD2 (6 bases). The CDR3 length is 16 residues. The germline V gene encodes CDR1 SGHNT and CDR2 YYREEE (reference sequence). Trimming removed 4 bases from V and 0 bases from J, with 15 bases in between. CDR3 DNA sequence: TGTGCCAGCAGCCCCCGGGGAGCGGGTAGCACAGATACGCAGTATTTT. Translated, it gives CASSPRGAGSTDTQYF.

As regards this clone: Being one base from a much bigger clone, this may be a read error. V usage is TRBV6-4 and J usage is TRBJ1-1; tentatively, D is TRBD1 (6 bases). This CDR3 is 13 amino acids long. Germline loops: CDR1 MRHNA, CDR2 SNTAGT. The ends were cut back, 3 bases at V and 1 base at J, with 6 bases in the middle. CDR3 nucleotide sequence: TGTGCCAGCAGTGAGGGGGCGAACACTGAAGCTTTCTTT. Amino acid sequence: CASSEGANTEAFF.

The chain recombines TRBV2 with TRBJ1-1, with TRBD1 as a possible D gene (5 bases). Trimming took off 6 bases at V and 1 base at J, with 9 bases between the two ends. Germline V gene data show CDR1 as SNHLY and CDR2 as FYNNEI. The CDR3 loop spans 13 amino acids. The chain's CDR3 is CASRRTKNTEAFF. The CDR3 DNA sequence: TGTGCCAGCAGAAGGACAAAGAACACTGAAGCTTTCTTT.

The chain has TRBV5-6 and TRBJ2-1, with 10 bases fitting TRBD2. V was pared by 1 base and J by 6 bases, with 1 base of the junction left unmatched. The CDR3 contains 14 residues. In germline, CDR1 is SGHDT, CDR2 YYEEEE. The CDR3 sequence is CASSLLAGANEQFF. CDR3 sequence (DNA): TGTGCCAGCAGCTTGCTAGCGGGAGCCAATGAGCAGTTCTTC.

This clone appeared a single time. J is TRBJ1-4 and V is TRBV25-1; 8 bases are a match to TRBD1. This CDR3 comprises 14 residues. Germline V gene data show CDR1 as MGHDK and CDR2 as SYGVNS. V was clipped by 3 bases and J by 6 bases; unmatched bases: 3. CDR3: CASSDDRGYEKLFF. The CDR3 DNA is TGTGCCAGCAGTGACGACAGGGGATATGAAAAACTGTTTTTT.

The chain joins TRBV5-4 to TRBJ2-5, with 7 bases lining up with TRBD1. Trimming removed 2 bases from V and 4 bases from J; junction bases left unmatched: 8. The CDR3 totals 15 residues. Germline-derived CDR1 and CDR2 are SGHNT and YYREEE (reference sequence). CDR3 protein: CASSFGQVVGETQYF. CDR3 DNA: TGTGCCAGCAGCTTCGGACAGGTCGTAGGAGAGACCCAGTACTTC.

This chain links TRBV7-9 with TRBJ1-1; the D is unclear. The CDR3 runs 14 residues. Germline values: CDR1 SEHNR, CDR2 FQNEAQ (reference sequence). The ends were cut back, 3 bases at V and 1 base at J, with 9 bases in the middle. The CDR3 DNA follows: TGTGCCAGCAGCTTGAAGGAGGAGAACACTGAAGCTTTCTTT. Its protein product is CASSLKEENTEAFF. Based on the CDR3 plus reference TRBV7-9 and TRBJ1-1, the full variable domain is DTGVSQNPRHKITKRGQNVTFRCDPISEHNRLYWYRQTLGQGPEFLTYFQNEAQLEKSRLLSDRFSAERPKGSFSTLEIQRTEQGDSAMYLCASSLKEENTEAFFGQGTRLTVV.

The J gene is TRBJ2-7, the V gene TRBV18; TRBD2 aligns across 7 bases. Germline assignment: CDR1 KGHSH and CDR2 LQKENI. Losses at the gene ends were 5 bases for V and 5 bases for J; bases not matched to a gene: 6. This CDR3 has 13 residues. CDR3 loop: CASSETSTHEQYF. CDR3 coding DNA: TGTGCCAGCTCAGAGACTAGCACCCACGAGCAGTACTTC.

V is TRBV11-2 and J is TRBJ2-3, with D unresolved. Germline V CDR1 and CDR2: SGHAT, FQNNGV. Trimming removed 4 bases at V and 4 bases at J, with 6 bases between. The CDR3 runs 12 residues. In DNA form, the CDR3 reads TGTGCCAGCAGCTCAAACTCAGATACGCAGTATTTT. Translation gives CASSSNSDTQYF.

The chain is built from TRBV6-1 and TRBJ1-2; possible D gene TRBD1, 5 bases. The CDR3 contains 15 residues. V lost 3 bases and J 0 bases, leaving 11 bases between the germline ends. Per the germline V gene, CDR1 is MNHNS and CDR2 is SASEGT. This CDR3 is CASSDRGRTNYGYTF. CDR3 DNA: TGTGCCAGCAGTGACCGGGGGAGGACTAACTATGGCTACACCTTC.

The chain combines TRBV15 with TRBJ1-4; 7 bases are shared with TRBD1. CDR3 size: 17 residues. The germline gives CDR1 LNHNV, CDR2 YYDKDF (reference sequence). Germline trimming cut 3 bases from V and 0 bases from J; bases unmatched to any gene: 7. DNA for the CDR3: TGTGCCACCAGCAGTTCGGGACAGAGCTCAACTAATGAAAAACTGTTTTTT. Its translation: CATSSSGQSSTNEKLFF.

V is TRBV15 and J is TRBJ1-2; 7 bases fit TRBD1. The trim removed 5 bases at V and 8 bases at J, leaving 8 bases unmatched. This CDR3 is built from 13 residues. Germline CDR1 LNHNV, CDR2 YYDKDF (reference sequence). CDR3: CATSRQGIGGYTF. The DNA of the CDR3 is TGTGCCACCAGCCGACAGGGAATTGGCGGCTACACCTTC.

This clone has only one observation. The chain has TRBV12-5 and TRBJ1-4; the D is unclear. In germline, CDR1 is LGHNT, CDR2 FRNRAP. This CDR3 contains 14 residues. V gave up 6 bases and J gave up 8 bases, with 16 bases separating them. This CDR3 reads CASGRELTEEKLFF. CDR3 in DNA: TGTGCTAGTGGGCGGGAGCTGACTGAGGAAAAACTGTTTTTT.

The genes are TRBV14 and TRBJ2-7; 8 bases agree with TRBD1. V trimming: 1 base; J trimming: 4 bases; junction bases outside the gene matches: 3. This CDR3 has 14 amino acids. Germline CDR1 and CDR2: SGHDN and FVKESK. CDR3 DNA: TGTGCCAGCAGCCAAGGACAGGGGACGTACGAGCAGTACTTC. This gives the protein CASSQGQGTYEQYF. The full variable domain, in which reference TRBV14 and TRBJ2-7 provide the parts outside the CDR3, is EAGVTQFPSHSVIEKGQTVTLRCDPISGHDNLYWYRRVMGKEIKFLLHFVKESKQDESGMPNNRFLAERTGGTYSTLKVQPAELEDSGVYFCASSQGQGTYEQYFGPGTRLTVT.

This clone showed up just once. This chain uses TRBV7-8 with TRBJ2-3; D remains unclear. Germline CDR1 is SGHVS and CDR2 is FQNEAQ. V dropped 4 bases and J dropped 5 bases, with 7 bases sitting between them. CDR3 length equals 12 residues. The CDR3 here is CASSSSGDTQYF. CDR3 sequence (DNA): TGTGCCAGCAGCTCCTCCGGAGATACGCAGTATTTT.

This sequence joins TRBV5-1 and TRBJ1-5; TRBD1 might be the D (6 bases). CDR1 is SGHRS, CDR2 YFSETQ, per germline. CDR3 length: 15 residues. V was cut by 0 bases and J by 3 bases, with 10 bases left in between. CDR3 in DNA: TGCGCCAGCAGCTTGGGGACAGCGATCAATCAGCCCCAGCATTTT. Its protein is CASSLGTAINQPQHF.

The rearrangement uses TRBV28 and TRBJ1-4; D unresolved. V lost 7 bases, J lost 3 bases, and 9 bases lay in between. In germline, CDR1 is MDHEN, CDR2 SYDVKM. The CDR3 runs to 13 residues. CDR3 region: CASMSSANEKLFF. CDR3 nucleotides: TGTGCCAGCATGTCCTCGGCTAATGAAAAACTGTTTTTT.

The chain recombines TRBV19 with TRBJ1-6, with no clear D. The V end was cut by 5 bases, the J end by 0 bases, with 8 bases between. The germline V gene encodes CDR1 LNHDA and CDR2 SQIVND (reference sequence). CDR3 size: 15 residues. CDR3 sequence: CASSSRDSYNSPLHF. The CDR3 nucleotides are TGTGCCAGTAGTTCCCGGGACTCCTATAATTCACCCCTCCACTTT.

The chain employs TRBV10-3 and TRBJ2-1; 11 positions agree with TRBD2. Germline V gene sequence: CDR1 ENHRY, CDR2 SYGVKD. The CDR3 is 16 residues long. J lost 4 bases, V lost 1 base, and 3 bases had no gene match. Here the CDR3 reads CAISEFGTSGYNEQFF. CDR3 nucleotides: TGTGCCATCAGTGAGTTCGGGACTAGCGGTTACAATGAGCAGTTCTTC.

V is TRBV4-1 and J is TRBJ2-1; 15 bases map to TRBD2. The trim removed 7 bases at V and 7 bases at J, leaving 2 bases unmatched. CDR1 and CDR2 (germline): MGHRA, YSYEKL. The CDR3 is 14 residues long. CDR3 sequence reads: CASMGLAGGNEQFF. Written as DNA, the CDR3 is TGCGCCAGCATGGGACTAGCGGGAGGAAATGAGCAGTTCTTC.

This rearrangement joins TRBV5-6 to TRBJ1-6; no clear D gene. V dropped 4 bases and J dropped 8 bases, with 13 bases sitting between them. Germline V gene data show CDR1 as SGHDT and CDR2 as YYEEEE. The CDR3 consists of 14 residues. The CDR3 bases are TGTGCCAGCAGCGCCCCAGGTGGTTATTCACCCCTCCACTTT. It is translated as CASSAPGGYSPLHF.

This clone has only one observation. The chain links TRBV5-1 to TRBJ1-1, with D possibly being TRBD1 (6 bases). Germline V gene data show CDR1 as SGHRS and CDR2 as YFSETQ. With 7 bases removed from V and 8 bases from J, the gap between germline ends came to 30 bases. The CDR3 contains 17 residues. The CDR3: CASGERRWTADRREAFF. For the CDR3, the DNA is TGCGCCAGCGGGGAGCGGAGATGGACAGCAGATAGGCGGGAAGCTTTCTTT.

The chain joins TRBV4-1 to TRBJ1-2; possibly TRBD1 for D (6 bases). The CDR3 is 15 residues long. Trimming took off 4 bases at V and 3 bases at J, with 15 bases between the two ends. Germline CDR1 and CDR2: MGHRA and YSYEKL. CDR3 DNA sequence: TGCGCCAGCAGCCCGGGACGGGGGGCAGACTATGGCTACACCTTC. This translates into CASSPGRGADYGYTF.